One and the same sample provided the 15 T cell receptor beta chains below, sequenced in a study of cytomegalovirus exposure and HLA in healthy donors. Produced via immunoSEQ multiplex PCR; TCRdb's table is partial and in-frame only. The sample lists some 77,000 clones; approximately 93% were seen once. Sequenced: PBMCs. All receptors derive from a man between 18 and 35 years old in good health and CMV-seropositive.

This chain joins TRBV7-9 and TRBJ2-1; 13 positions agree with TRBD2. The V gene's germline CDR1 is SEHNR and CDR2 FQNEAQ (reference sequence). Germline trimming cut 5 bases from V and 0 bases from J; bases unmatched to any gene: 4. The CDR3 totals 17 residues. The CDR3 nucleotides are TGTGCCAGCAGCGGACTAGCGGGAGCGAGCTCCTACAATGAGCAGTTCTTC. It encodes CASSGLAGASSYNEQFF. Looking up the rest from reference TRBV7-9 and TRBJ2-1 gives the full variable domain: DTGVSQNPRHKITKRGQNVTFRCDPISEHNRLYWYRQTLGQGPEFLTYFQNEAQLEKSRLLSDRFSAERPKGSFSTLEIQRTEQGDSAMYLCASSGLAGASSYNEQFFGPGTRLTVL.

The chain couples TRBV19 to TRBJ2-7; a weak D match, TRBD1 (5 bases). The CDR3 is 15 residues long. Trimming stripped 3 bases from V and 1 base from J, with 13 bases between. Germline CDR1 and CDR2: LNHDA and SQIVND (reference sequence). CDR3 protein: CASSIRATESYEQYF. In DNA, the CDR3 is TGTGCCAGTAGTATCCGTGCGACAGAATCCTACGAGCAGTACTTC.

This clone was seen only once. The V and J genes are TRBV5-1 and TRBJ1-6, with D possibly TRBD1 on 5 matching bases. The CDR3 extends over 14 amino acids. Germline CDR1 and CDR2: SGHRS and YFSETQ. V was cut by 5 bases and J by 8 bases, with 14 bases left in between. The CDR3 DNA sequence: TGCGCCAGCAGGTCCGGGCAGGGTGATTCACCCCTCCACTTT. Its translation: CASRSGQGDSPLHF. The full variable domain, rest sourced from reference TRBV5-1 and TRBJ1-6, is KAGVTQTPRYLIKTRGQQVTLSCSPISGHRSVSWYQQTPGQGLQFLFEYFSETQRNKGNFPGRFSGRQFSNSRSEMNVSTLELGDSALYLCASRSGQGDSPLHFGNGTRLTVT.

The CDR3 region has the DNA TGTGCCAGCAGTCGACTAGCGGGGACAGATACGCAGTATTTT. Translating it yields CASSRLAGTDTQYF. The chain is built from TRBV2 and TRBJ2-3, with 11 positions matching TRBD2. Trimming took 5 bases from V and 3 from J; bases not matched to a gene: 1. This CDR3 region has 14 residues. Per germline, CDR1 SNHLY and CDR2 FYNNEI.

The genes are TRBV28 and TRBJ2-7; TRBD1 aligns across 10 bases. There are 15 residues in the CDR3. Germline V gene data show CDR1 as MDHEN and CDR2 as SYDVKM. V trimming: 5 bases; J trimming: 2 bases; junction bases outside the gene matches: 6. The CDR3 sequence: CASSPGDRGPYEQYF. As DNA, the CDR3 is TGTGCCAGCAGTCCGGGGGACAGGGGCCCCTACGAGCAGTACTTC.

The genes are TRBV6-6 and TRBJ2-3; a weak D match, TRBD2 (6 bases). Between the trimmed V and J ends, which lost 7 bases and 6 bases, there was a span of 20 bases. The CDR3 contains 15 residues. Per germline, CDR1 MNHNY and CDR2 SVGAGI (reference sequence). The CDR3: CASNPGRGPSDTQYF. Written as DNA, the CDR3 is TGTGCCAGCAACCCGGGGCGGGGACCTTCGGATACGCAGTATTTT.

The genes are TRBV6-1 and TRBJ2-7; 9 bases are a match to TRBD1. This CDR3 has 15 residues. CDR1 is MNHNS and CDR2 is SASEGT in the germline V gene. With V trimmed by 6 bases and J by 2 bases, 8 bases remained unmatched. DNA for the CDR3: TGTGCCAGCAGCGCGGGACAGGGAGCAACCTACGAGCAGTACTTC. Protein: CASSAGQGATYEQYF.

The chain recombines TRBV18 with TRBJ1-4, with 8 nucleotides matching TRBD1. CDR1 is KGHSH, CDR2 LQKENI, per germline. CDR3 length equals 13 residues. With 8 bases clipped from V and 4 bases from J, the junction kept 3 bases outside the gene matches. CDR3 DNA sequence: TGTGCCAGCCTGGGACAGGTTAATGAAAAACTGTTTTTT. It codes for CASLGQVNEKLFF.

This chain uses TRBV4-2 with TRBJ2-1; no firm D call. CDR1 and CDR2 (germline): LGHNA, YNFKEQ. The V and J ends lost 0 bases and 5 bases respectively, with 5 bases between them. The CDR3 is 13 residues long. CDR3 DNA: TGTGCCAGCAGCCAAGAGACTCACAATGAGCAGTTCTTC. Amino acid sequence: CASSQETHNEQFF.

The rearrangement joins TRBV6-1 to TRBJ2-1; maybe TRBD1 (6 bases). The ends were cut back, 9 bases at V and 0 bases at J, with 15 bases in the middle. The germline V gene encodes CDR1 MNHNS and CDR2 SASEGT. The CDR3 totals 15 residues. The CDR3 protein is CASQPGHRSYNEQFF. CDR3 DNA: TGTGCCAGTCAACCGGGACACCGCTCCTACAATGAGCAGTTCTTC.

This clone was seen a single time. The J gene is TRBJ1-1, the V gene TRBV15, with D hard to call. The CDR3 is 16 residues long. Between the trimmed V and J ends, which lost 0 bases and 3 bases, there was a span of 14 bases. Germline CDR1 LNHNV, CDR2 YYDKDF (reference sequence). The CDR3 nucleotides read TGTGCCACCAGCAGAGATAAGGCAGGTTTGCACACTGAAGCTTTCTTT. Its translation is CATSRDKAGLHTEAFF. The full variable domain, its missing parts supplied by reference TRBV15 and TRBJ1-1, is DAMVIQNPRYQVTQFGKPVTLSCSQTLNHNVMYWYQQKSSQAPKLLFHYYDKDFNNEADTPDNFQSRRPNTSFCFLDIRSPGLGDTAMYLCATSRDKAGLHTEAFFGQGTRLTVV.

The chain is built from TRBV13 and TRBJ2-3; D might be TRBD2 (5 bases). The germline V and J ends were trimmed by 2 bases and 5 bases, with 5 bases remaining between them. The length of the CDR3 is 12 residues. Germline values: CDR1 PRHDT, CDR2 FYEKMQ (reference sequence). The CDR3 loop reads CASSLRGDTQYF. The CDR3, as DNA: TGTGCCAGCAGCTTACGGGGAGATACGCAGTATTTT. Looking up the rest from reference TRBV13 and TRBJ2-3 gives the full variable domain: AAGVIQSPRHLIKEKRETATLKCYPIPRHDTVYWYQQGPGQDPQFLISFYEKMQSDKGSIPDRFSAQQFSDYHSELNMSSLELGDSALYFCASSLRGDTQYFGPGTRLTVL.

This chain links TRBV5-1 with TRBJ2-1; D remains ambiguous. Trimming stripped 2 bases from V and 0 bases from J, with 6 bases between. The CDR3 has 14 residues. Germline CDR1 SGHRS, CDR2 YFSETQ. In DNA form, the CDR3 reads TGCGCCAGCAGCTTTATCAGCTCCTACAATGAGCAGTTCTTC. Its protein is CASSFISSYNEQFF. Complete variable domain (other parts from reference TRBV5-1 and TRBJ2-1): KAGVTQTPRYLIKTRGQQVTLSCSPISGHRSVSWYQQTPGQGLQFLFEYFSETQRNKGNFPGRFSGRQFSNSRSEMNVSTLELGDSALYLCASSFISSYNEQFFGPGTRLTVL.

The chain is built from TRBV14 and TRBJ2-5; possibly TRBD1 for D (6 bases). The CDR3 extends over 13 amino acids. V lost 5 bases and J 4 bases, leaving 11 bases between the germline ends. Looked up from germline, CDR1 is SGHDN and CDR2 is FVKESK. The DNA for the CDR3 is TGTGCCAGCAGCGAAAGAGGGGGAGAGACCCAGTACTTC. Its protein is CASSERGGETQYF.

This chain links TRBV2 with TRBJ2-7; the match to TRBD2 covers 10 bases. There are 15 residues in the CDR3. CDR1 SNHLY and CDR2 FYNNEI come from the germline V gene. V shed 6 bases, J shed 0 bases, and the junction held 5 bases outside the gene matches. The DNA of the CDR3 is TGTGCCAGCAGGGTTACTAGCGGGGTCTCCTACGAGCAGTACTTC. Protein: CASRVTSGVSYEQYF.